These 30 T cell receptor beta chains originate from one sample sequenced in a study of cytomegalovirus exposure and HLA in healthy donors. Using immunoSEQ multiplex PCR, the repertoire was profiled, and TCRdb retains in-frame clones only, with some absent. Among fewer than 90,000 clones listed, 84% were seen once. Sequences were obtained from PBMCs. The source of these receptors is a woman between 18 and 29 years old in good health and CMV-seropositive.

The chain joins TRBV11-3 to TRBJ2-3, with D possibly being TRBD2 (6 bases). Germline V lookup: CDR1 SGHNT, CDR2 YENEEA. V shed 4 bases and J shed 0 bases, with 14 bases lying between them. The CDR3 sequence is 16 residues long. In DNA form, the CDR3 reads TGTGCCAGCAGCTCCGGAGGGTCCCCTAGCACAGATACGCAGTATTTT. Translation gives CASSSGGSPSTDTQYF. Variable domain in full (rest from reference TRBV11-3 and TRBJ2-3): EAGVVQSPRYKIIEKKQPVAFWCNPISGHNTLYWYLQNLGQGPELLIRYENEEAVDDSQLPKDRFSAERLKGVDSTLKIQPAELGDSAVYLCASSSGGSPSTDTQYFGPGTRLTVL.

The chain couples TRBV28 to TRBJ2-1; D might be TRBD2 (5 bases). The V gene lost 6 bases and the J gene lost 9 bases, with 21 bases spanning the gap. Germline loops: CDR1 MDHEN, CDR2 SYDVKM. The CDR3 has 15 residues. CDR3 region: CASSYPGVAGSEQFF. DNA for the CDR3: TGTGCCAGCAGCTATCCCGGGGTAGCAGGTTCTGAGCAGTTCTTC. The full variable domain, its missing parts supplied by reference TRBV28 and TRBJ2-1, is DVKVTQSSRYLVKRTGEKVFLECVQDMDHENMFWYRQDPGLGLRLIYFSYDVKMKEKGDIPEGYSVSREKKERFSLILESASTNQTSMYLCASSYPGVAGSEQFFGPGTRLTVL.

This clone was seen a single time. This rearrangement joins TRBV7-9 to TRBJ1-1, with 7 bases matching TRBD1. J was trimmed by 2 bases and V by 5 bases; bases with no gene match: 8. The CDR3 covers 15 residues. Germline loops: CDR1 SEHNR, CDR2 FQNEAQ (reference sequence). Here the CDR3 DNA reads TGTGCCAGCAGCACCCGGGACAGAGCTAACACTGAAGCTTTCTTT. Protein: CASSTRDRANTEAFF.

The chain carries TRBV4-3 and TRBJ1-5, with 8 positions matching TRBD1. CDR3 length: 16 amino acids. Trimming at V came to 4 bases and at J to 4 bases, leaving 9 bases not matched to a gene. Germline CDR1 and CDR2: LGHNA and YSLEER. CDR3 sequence reads: CASSPSGQGGNQPQHF. For the CDR3, the DNA is TGCGCCAGCAGCCCGTCTGGACAGGGCGGGAATCAGCCCCAGCATTTT.

This sequence joins TRBV6-5 and TRBJ1-1; TRBD1 is a possible D gene (5 bases). Germline V gene sequence: CDR1 MNHEY, CDR2 SVGAGI. The CDR3 loop spans 13 amino acids. The V gene lost 2 bases and the J gene lost 5 bases, with 9 bases spanning the gap. CDR3 residues: CASSYIGDTEAFF. DNA of the CDR3: TGTGCCAGCAGTTACATAGGGGATACTGAAGCTTTCTTT.

The rearrangement joins TRBV10-3 to TRBJ1-2; TRBD1 is a possible D gene (5 bases). V was trimmed by 4 bases and J by 5 bases, leaving 11 bases between them. This CDR3 comprises 13 residues. CDR1 and CDR2 (germline): ENHRY, SYGVKD. Here the CDR3 DNA reads TGTGCCATCAGTGGCGACAGTTGGTATGGCTACACCTTC. Translating it yields CAISGDSWYGYTF.

For the CDR3, the DNA is TGTGCCAGCAGCTTAGGGTCTAGCGGGGTCCTGGAGACCCAGTACTTC. Its protein product is CASSLGSSGVLETQYF. The chain is built from TRBV7-2 and TRBJ2-5; 9 positions agree with TRBD2. With 1 base clipped from V and 5 bases from J, the junction kept 8 bases outside the gene matches. CDR3 length: 16 residues. Germline CDR1 reads SGHTA; CDR2 reads FQGNSA.

In DNA, the CDR3 is TGTGCCAGCAGTTACTCACTAGCGAATGATGAGCAGTTCTTC. This codes for CASSYSLANDEQFF. The V call is TRBV6-5, the J call TRBJ2-1, with 7 bases matching TRBD2. The germline V gene encodes CDR1 MNHEY and CDR2 SVGAGI. With V trimmed by 0 bases and J by 8 bases, 4 bases remained unmatched. The CDR3 is made up of 14 amino acids.

This clone has just one count. This rearrangement joins TRBV9 to TRBJ2-5; D possibly corresponds to TRBD1 (6 bases). This CDR3 comprises 14 residues. Germline CDR1 SGDLS, CDR2 YYNGEE. Trimming took off 4 bases at V and 5 bases at J, with 15 bases between the two ends. Here the CDR3 DNA reads TGTGCCAGCAGCCCTGGCTACAGGGATGAGACCCAGTACTTC. It encodes CASSPGYRDETQYF.

V gene TRBV2 combines with J gene TRBJ2-1, with TRBD1 matching 7 bases. The J segment lost 4 bases and the V segment lost 3 bases, leaving 9 bases of the junction unmatched. Germline values: CDR1 SNHLY, CDR2 FYNNEI. CDR3 size: 16 residues. This chain's CDR3 is CASSEAGTEMYNEQFF. The DNA of the CDR3 is TGTGCCAGCAGTGAGGCCGGGACAGAGATGTACAATGAGCAGTTCTTC.

The genes are TRBV6-7 and TRBJ1-3, with a weak D call TRBD1 (5 bases). TRBV6-7 is an open reading frame, and its role is uncertain. Trimming pared 10 bases from V and 3 bases from J, leaving 16 bases between. CDR3 size: 14 residues. The CDR3 sequence is CATFDRHVGNTIYF. The CDR3 bases are TGTGCCACTTTTGACAGACACGTTGGAAACACCATATATTTT.

The V gene is TRBV27, the J gene TRBJ2-1; D unresolved. This CDR3 contains 14 residues. Trimming removed 3 bases at V and 0 bases at J, with 6 bases between. Germline loops: CDR1 MNHEY, CDR2 SMNVEV (reference sequence). The CDR3 coding sequence is TGTGCCAGCAGTTTTCGGAGCTCCTACAATGAGCAGTTCTTC. This sequence encodes CASSFRSSYNEQFF.

The rearrangement joins TRBV5-1 to TRBJ1-5; 7 bases match TRBD1. With V trimmed by 1 base and J by 1 base, 5 bases remained unmatched. The length of the CDR3 is 16 residues. CDR1 is SGHRS and CDR2 is YFSETQ in the germline V gene. The CDR3 nucleotides are TGCGCCAGCAGCTTGACAGGGGACGCGAGCAATCAGCCCCAGCATTTT. Amino acids: CASSLTGDASNQPQHF.

This clone was seen only once. This chain joins TRBV9 and TRBJ2-4; the match to TRBD1 covers 7 bases. The germline CDR1 and CDR2 sequences are SGDLS and YYNGEE. The CDR3 has 16 residues. With V trimmed by 4 bases and J by 3 bases, 10 bases remained unmatched. DNA of the CDR3: TGTGCCAGCAGCCATCAGACAGGGTATGGCAAAAACATTCAGTACTTC. Translating it yields CASSHQTGYGKNIQYF.

The chain links TRBV5-6 to TRBJ1-3; unclear D gene. Germline V gives CDR1 SGHDT, CDR2 YYEEEE. V lost 1 base and J lost 9, with 23 bases in between. The CDR3 is 17 residues long. The CDR3 DNA reads as TGTGCCAGCAGCTTGATTGTTTTAGGGAGGCGTGAAGGCACCATATATTTT. Translating gives CASSLIVLGRREGTIYF.

The chain employs TRBV11-2 and TRBJ2-1; D is ambiguous. The CDR3 is 12 residues long. Germline CDR1 and CDR2: SGHAT and FQNNGV. Trimming pared 6 bases from V and 5 bases from J, leaving 8 bases between. The CDR3 DNA reads TGTGCCAGCAGAGAGAGCAACAATGAGCAGTTCTTC. Its protein product is CASRESNNEQFF. Full variable domain (rest looked up from reference TRBV11-2 and TRBJ2-1): EAGVAQSPRYKIIEKRQSVAFWCNPISGHATLYWYQQILGQGPKLLIQFQNNGVVDDSQLPKDRFSAERLKGVDSTLKIQPAKLEDSAVYLCASRESNNEQFFGPGTRLTVL.

The chain joins TRBV5-1 to TRBJ2-1; 10 bases match TRBD2. The CDR3 loop spans 17 amino acids. After removal of 4 bases from V and 8 bases from J, the junction contained 15 bases not matched to a gene. Germline assignment: CDR1 SGHRS and CDR2 YFSETQ. The CDR3 DNA is TGCGCCAGCAGCCTGGGTCTAATAGCGGGGGGCCTGGATGAGCAGTTCTTC. Its translation is CASSLGLIAGGLDEQFF.

V gene TRBV9 combines with J gene TRBJ1-2; 9 bases map to TRBD1. This CDR3 is built from 13 residues. V was pared by 3 bases and J by 7 bases, with 4 bases of the junction left unmatched. CDR1 SGDLS and CDR2 YYNGEE come from the germline V gene. As DNA, the CDR3 is TGTGCCAGCAGCGGGGACAGGGAAGCTGGCTACACCTTC. Protein sequence: CASSGDREAGYTF.

This chain links TRBV11-2 with TRBJ1-3; 8 nucleotides line up with TRBD1. The CDR3 has 14 amino acids. V lost 6 bases and J lost 4; bases outside the gene matches: 5. Germline assignment: CDR1 SGHAT and CDR2 FQNNGV. The DNA of the CDR3 is TGTGCCAGCAGAACAGGGGGGGTAGGAAACACCATATATTTT. It translates to CASRTGGVGNTIYF.

The V gene is TRBV5-1, the J gene TRBJ2-3; D unresolved. V lost 5 bases and J 2 bases, leaving 9 bases between the germline ends. CDR1 is SGHRS and CDR2 is YFSETQ in the germline V gene. This CDR3 contains 13 residues. CDR3 in DNA: TGCGCCAGCAGTCCCCAGATCACAGATACGCAGTATTTT. Translated: CASSPQITDTQYF.

The chain recombines TRBV9 with TRBJ1-1; D remains ambiguous. Trimming removed 0 bases from V and 0 bases from J, with 12 bases in between. The CDR3 runs to 16 residues. The germline V gene encodes CDR1 SGDLS and CDR2 YYNGEE. Here the CDR3 reads CASSVGADYLNTEAFF. CDR3 nucleotide sequence: TGTGCCAGCAGCGTAGGGGCGGACTACTTGAACACTGAAGCTTTCTTT.

The V call is TRBV5-1, the J call TRBJ2-3; D is ambiguous. The germline V and J ends were trimmed by 2 bases and 1 base, with 5 bases remaining between them. The CDR3 extends over 13 amino acids. CDR1 is SGHRS, CDR2 YFSETQ, per germline. The CDR3 DNA reads TGCGCCAGCAGCTTACTCCGCACAGATACGCAGTATTTT. Its protein is CASSLLRTDTQYF.

The chain carries TRBV19 and TRBJ1-4; TRBD1 aligns across 7 bases. CDR1 is LNHDA, CDR2 SQIVND, per germline (reference sequence). With V trimmed by 4 bases and J by 7 bases, 3 bases remained unmatched. The CDR3 extends over 13 amino acids. Written as DNA, the CDR3 is TGTGCCAGTAGTAGCCACAGGGGTGAAAAACTGTTTTTT. Protein: CASSSHRGEKLFF.

This clone was counted once. This chain joins TRBV5-1 and TRBJ2-7; possibly TRBD2 for D (5 bases). Germline CDR1 reads SGHRS; CDR2 reads YFSETQ. The CDR3 has 14 amino acids. Trimming removed 3 bases at V and 2 bases at J, with 12 bases between. The CDR3 is CASSSPGETYEQYF. CDR3 bases: TGCGCCAGCAGCTCTCCCGGGGAAACCTACGAGCAGTACTTC.

The gene calls are TRBV11-2 and TRBJ1-1; no clear D gene. This CDR3 has 13 residues. Trimming shortened V by 2 bases and J by 0 bases, and 4 bases separated the two germline ends. CDR1 is SGHAT, CDR2 FQNNGV, per germline. The CDR3 DNA sequence: TGTGCCAGCAGCTTACAGTTGAACACTGAAGCTTTCTTT. It codes for CASSLQLNTEAFF.

The V call is TRBV18, the J call TRBJ2-5; 7 bases align to TRBD2. With V trimmed by 2 bases and J by 1 base, 7 bases remained unmatched. CDR1 and CDR2 (germline): KGHSH, LQKENI. The CDR3 consists of 16 residues. The CDR3 DNA is TGTGCCAGCTCACCATTTCGCGCTAGCGGCCAAGAGACCCAGTACTTC. Protein sequence: CASSPFRASGQETQYF.

This chain connects TRBV13 to TRBJ1-1; weak D call: TRBD1 (5 bases). Germline assignment: CDR1 PRHDT and CDR2 FYEKMQ (reference sequence). The CDR3 runs 13 residues. V was shortened by 7 bases and J by 3 bases, with 12 bases between the two germline ends. CDR3 loop: CASNPRGDTEAFF. For the CDR3, the DNA is TGTGCCAGCAACCCGCGGGGGGACACTGAAGCTTTCTTT.

DNA for the CDR3: TGTGCCAGCTCACTACGGGACAGGAACTATGGCTACACCTTC. Amino acids: CASSLRDRNYGYTF. V and J are TRBV18 and TRBJ1-2; 8 positions match TRBD1. CDR1 KGHSH and CDR2 LQKENI come from the germline V gene. The CDR3 runs 14 residues. Losses at the gene ends were 4 bases for V and 2 bases for J; bases not matched to a gene: 3.

The rearrangement uses TRBV10-1 and TRBJ2-3, with TRBD2 as a possible D gene (5 bases). The CDR3 runs 13 residues. Germline loops: CDR1 WNHNN, CDR2 SYGVQD (reference sequence). Trimming stripped 4 bases from V and 3 bases from J, with 8 bases between. CDR3 DNA: TGCGCCAGCAGTGTAGAGGGTACAGATACGCAGTATTTT. Residues: CASSVEGTDTQYF.

This clone has just a few counts. The chain combines TRBV25-1 with TRBJ1-5; the D is unclear. Trimming stripped 3 bases from V and 1 base from J, with 7 bases between. The CDR3 runs to 14 residues. CDR1 is MGHDK, CDR2 SYGVNS, per germline. The CDR3 coding sequence is TGTGCCAGCAGTGACCAGATGAGCAATCAGCCCCAGCATTTT. It yields the protein CASSDQMSNQPQHF.